This T cell receptor beta chain came from a study of early T cells in non-severe SARS-CoV-2 infection. On the study more broadly: Whole-blood bulk RNA, unsorted, was sequenced, and chains were unpaired.

Findings of the study overall: VDJdb matching favored anti-spike CD8 responses, missing private and CD4 specificities.

Note on this clonotype: Antigen: not known.

Individual cDNA molecules were tagged with unique molecular identifiers, the study reported. One entry per CDR3 protein, called by TCRdb with MiXCR from the 5' RACE reads. The data show roughly 51,000 distinct CDR3 sequences, about 7.6% seen once. CDR1 is SQVTM and CDR2 is ANQGSEA in the germline V gene. The V gene end was trimmed by 4 bases and the J gene end by 3 bases; junction bases not matched to a gene: 3. This CDR3 is 12 amino acids long. The source of this sequence is an adult who was a healthcare worker with PCR-confirmed SARS-CoV-2 infection or an uninfected control (not recorded which). The sample was whole blood, taken at baseline. This chain links TRBV29-1 with TRBJ2-7; 7 positions agree with TRBD2. The DNA for the CDR3 is TGCAGCGTTGGGGAGGGTCTCTACGAGCAGTACTTC. Translating gives CSVGEGLYEQYF.